The 6 T cell receptor beta chains below come from one sample, sequenced in a study of cytomegalovirus exposure and HLA in healthy donors. With 60 Vbeta and 13 Jbeta primers, the PCR was carried out. The data were produced by immunoSEQ multiplex PCR, yet TCRdb's version contains in-frame clones alone and is incomplete. The sample has 150,000 to 200,000 clones. Source material: PBMCs. The receptors here all came from a man aged 25-45 years in good health and CMV-seronegative.

The V call is TRBV2, the J call TRBJ2-7; 11 bases map to TRBD1. Germline CDR1 is SNHLY and CDR2 is FYNNEI. CDR3 length equals 12 residues. Losses at the gene ends were 8 bases for V and 4 bases for J; bases not matched to a gene: 1. The CDR3 nucleotides read TGTGCCAGCCGGGACAGGGGGTACGAGCAGTACTTC. Translating gives CASRDRGYEQYF.

The chain recombines TRBV18 with TRBJ1-2; TRBD1 matches 8 bases. The V gene end was trimmed by 6 bases and the J gene end by 7 bases; junction bases not matched to a gene: 13. CDR1 and CDR2 (germline): KGHSH, LQKENI. The CDR3 spans 15 residues. The CDR3: CASSRQDQGARGYTF. DNA of the CDR3: TGTGCCAGCTCTCGTCAGGATCAGGGGGCGCGTGGCTACACCTTC.

The V call is TRBV27, the J call TRBJ1-2, with TRBD1 matching over 8 bases. CDR1 is MNHEY, CDR2 SMNVEV, per germline (reference sequence). J lost 1 base, V lost 4 bases, and 11 bases had no gene match. The CDR3 is 17 residues long. CDR3 sequence reads: CASSYTEWTGLNYGYTF. The CDR3 coding sequence is TGTGCCAGCAGTTACACCGAGTGGACAGGGCTTAACTATGGCTACACCTTC.

This chain links TRBV6-1 with TRBJ2-7; tentatively, D is TRBD1 (5 bases). The CDR3 has 13 residues. Germline-derived CDR1 and CDR2 are MNHNS and SASEGT. V was pared by 4 bases and J by 2 bases, with 9 bases between. CDR3 amino acids: CASSARQPYEQYF. The CDR3 DNA sequence: TGTGCCAGCAGTGCCCGACAGCCCTACGAGCAGTACTTC.

This chain uses TRBV29-1 with TRBJ1-2; D call uncertain. Trimming left V 5 bases short and J 3 bases short, with 16 bases between. There are 14 residues in the CDR3. Germline values: CDR1 SQVTM, CDR2 ANQGSEA. The CDR3 DNA reads as TGCAGCGTTCTATCATCCGCAGGTCACTATGGCTACACCTTC. Its protein is CSVLSSAGHYGYTF.

V and J are TRBV30 and TRBJ2-1, with 8 bases that match TRBD2. J was trimmed by 3 bases and V by 1 base; bases with no gene match: 5. This CDR3 spans 15 amino acids. CDR1 is GTSNPN and CDR2 is SVGIG in the germline V gene (reference sequence). DNA for the CDR3: TGTGCCTGGAGTGCATCACTAGCGGTCTACAATGAGCAGTTCTTC. Amino acid sequence: CAWSASLAVYNEQFF.